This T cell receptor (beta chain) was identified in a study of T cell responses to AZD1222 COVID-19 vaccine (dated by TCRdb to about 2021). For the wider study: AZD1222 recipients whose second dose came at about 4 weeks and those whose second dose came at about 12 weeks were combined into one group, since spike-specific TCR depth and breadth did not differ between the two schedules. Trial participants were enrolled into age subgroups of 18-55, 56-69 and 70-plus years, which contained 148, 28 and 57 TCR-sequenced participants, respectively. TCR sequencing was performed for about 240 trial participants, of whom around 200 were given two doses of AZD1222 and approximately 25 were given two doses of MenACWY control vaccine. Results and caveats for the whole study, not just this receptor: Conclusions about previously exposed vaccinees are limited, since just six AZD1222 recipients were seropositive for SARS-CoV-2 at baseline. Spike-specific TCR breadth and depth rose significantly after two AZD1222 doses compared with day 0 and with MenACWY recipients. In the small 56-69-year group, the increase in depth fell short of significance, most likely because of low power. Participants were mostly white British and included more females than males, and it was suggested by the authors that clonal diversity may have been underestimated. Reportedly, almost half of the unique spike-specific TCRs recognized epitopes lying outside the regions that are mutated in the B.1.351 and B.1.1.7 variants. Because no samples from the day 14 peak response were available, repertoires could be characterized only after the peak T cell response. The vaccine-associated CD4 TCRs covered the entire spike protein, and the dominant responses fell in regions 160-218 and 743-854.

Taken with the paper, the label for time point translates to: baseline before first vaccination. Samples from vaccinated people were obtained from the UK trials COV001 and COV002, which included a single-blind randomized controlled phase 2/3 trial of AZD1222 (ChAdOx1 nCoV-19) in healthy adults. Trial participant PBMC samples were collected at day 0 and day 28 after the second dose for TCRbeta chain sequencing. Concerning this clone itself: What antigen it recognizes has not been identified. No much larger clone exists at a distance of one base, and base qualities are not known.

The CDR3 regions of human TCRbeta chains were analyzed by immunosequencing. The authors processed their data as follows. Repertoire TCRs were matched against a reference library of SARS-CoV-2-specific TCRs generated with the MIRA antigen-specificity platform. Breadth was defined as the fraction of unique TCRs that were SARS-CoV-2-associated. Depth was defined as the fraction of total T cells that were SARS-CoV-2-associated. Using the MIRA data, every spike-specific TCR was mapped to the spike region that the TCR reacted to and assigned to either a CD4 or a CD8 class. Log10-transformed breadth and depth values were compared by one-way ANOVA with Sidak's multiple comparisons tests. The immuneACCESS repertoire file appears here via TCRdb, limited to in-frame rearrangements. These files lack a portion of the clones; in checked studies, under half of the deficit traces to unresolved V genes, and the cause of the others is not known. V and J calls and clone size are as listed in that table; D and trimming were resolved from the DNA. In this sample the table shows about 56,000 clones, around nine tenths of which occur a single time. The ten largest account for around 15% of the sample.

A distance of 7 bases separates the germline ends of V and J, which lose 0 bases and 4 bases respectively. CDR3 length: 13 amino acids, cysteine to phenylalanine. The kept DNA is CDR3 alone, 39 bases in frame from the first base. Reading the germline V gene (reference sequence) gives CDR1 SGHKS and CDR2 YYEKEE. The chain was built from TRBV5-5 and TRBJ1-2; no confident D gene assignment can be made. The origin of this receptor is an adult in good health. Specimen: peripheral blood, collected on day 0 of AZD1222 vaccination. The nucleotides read TGTGCCAGCAGCTTGGAGCAGACCTATGGCTACACCTTC. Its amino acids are CASSLEQTYGYTF.